A selection of T cell receptor beta chains follows, all from one sample in a study of siplizumab effects on memory and regulatory T cells. Sequencing was performed with immunoSEQ multiplex PCR; in TCRdb, only in-frame clones are kept and a portion is missing. The sample includes 20,000 or so clones, 44% of them seen just once. Their specific antigens are unknown. Sequenced: CFSE-low (dividing) CD4+ T cells sorted from an allogeneic mixed lymphocyte reaction. Every receptor here comes from a human donor in good health; the cells came from an allogeneic mixed lymphocyte reaction. Some clones in this sample may be carry-over from other donors' samples. Each CDR3 is given without its conserved first and last residue.

v_call: TRBV7-9; j_call: TRBJ2-3; cdr3_length: 14; cdr3_aa: ASSLGLAGVTDTQY
v_call: TRBV6-1; j_call: TRBJ2-3; cdr3_length: 11; cdr3_aa: ASSGEGTDTQY
v_call: TRBV11-2; j_call: TRBJ2-5; cdr3_length: 13; cdr3_aa: ASRWTVNLQETQY
v_call: TRBV18; j_call: TRBJ2-2; cdr3_length: 12; cdr3_aa: ASSPILAGGELF
v_call: TRBV25-1; j_call: TRBJ1-3; cdr3_length: 15; cdr3_aa: ASSENSGRRSGNTIY
v_call: TRBV5-1; j_call: TRBJ2-3; cdr3_length: 15; cdr3_aa: ASSLTGLAGDTDTQY
v_call: TRBV6-5; j_call: TRBJ1-1; cdr3_length: 11; cdr3_aa: ASSYGARTEAF
v_call: TRBV7-9; j_call: TRBJ1-1; cdr3_length: 11; cdr3_aa: ASSLWGYTEAF
v_call: TRBV7-9; j_call: TRBJ1-2; cdr3_length: 15; cdr3_aa: ASSLGPGQAGNYGYT
v_call: TRBV9; j_call: TRBJ1-2; cdr3_length: 12; cdr3_aa: ASSGGQINYGYT
v_call: TRBV7-9; j_call: TRBJ1-1; cdr3_length: 15; cdr3_aa: ASSLAVKATVIPPAF
v_call: TRBV2; j_call: TRBJ1-2; cdr3_length: 13; cdr3_aa: ASSGAGAFSYGYT
v_call: TRBV10-3; j_call: TRBJ1-2; cdr3_length: 11; cdr3_aa: ASSEQGHYGYT
v_call: TRBV27; j_call: TRBJ2-7; cdr3_length: 16; cdr3_aa: ASSFFWGTSGRSYEQY
v_call: TRBV5-5; j_call: TRBJ1-1; cdr3_length: 13; cdr3_aa: ASSPNGNRYTEAF
v_call: TRBV27; j_call: TRBJ2-7; cdr3_length: 11; cdr3_aa: ASMGSQTYEQY
v_call: TRBV5-3; j_call: TRBJ2-7; cdr3_length: 17; cdr3_aa: ARSQPHLKDGGCSYEQY
v_call: TRBV5-4; j_call: TRBJ2-7; cdr3_length: 10; cdr3_aa: ASSFPSREQY
v_call: TRBV7-9; j_call: TRBJ1-2; cdr3_length: 13; cdr3_aa: ASSSQPGLIYGYT
v_call: TRBV2; j_call: TRBJ1-4; cdr3_length: 9; cdr3_aa: ASRVNEKLF
v_call: TRBV6-5; j_call: TRBJ1-2; cdr3_length: 13; cdr3_aa: ASSYDRSLRYGYT
v_call: TRBV14; j_call: TRBJ2-7; cdr3_length: 15; cdr3_aa: ASSQDIRTGGSYEQY
v_call: TRBV11-2; j_call: TRBJ1-3; cdr3_length: 12; cdr3_aa: ASSPPGSGNTIY
v_call: TRBV27; j_call: TRBJ1-1; cdr3_length: 12; cdr3_aa: ASTAFGSNTEAF
v_call: TRBV27; j_call: TRBJ2-7; cdr3_length: 12; cdr3_aa: ASRRSAGGAEQY
v_call: TRBV6-6; j_call: TRBJ1-5; cdr3_length: 11; cdr3_aa: ASSLQIGFPQH
v_call: TRBV2; j_call: TRBJ1-2; cdr3_length: 11; cdr3_aa: ASFTMSYYGYT